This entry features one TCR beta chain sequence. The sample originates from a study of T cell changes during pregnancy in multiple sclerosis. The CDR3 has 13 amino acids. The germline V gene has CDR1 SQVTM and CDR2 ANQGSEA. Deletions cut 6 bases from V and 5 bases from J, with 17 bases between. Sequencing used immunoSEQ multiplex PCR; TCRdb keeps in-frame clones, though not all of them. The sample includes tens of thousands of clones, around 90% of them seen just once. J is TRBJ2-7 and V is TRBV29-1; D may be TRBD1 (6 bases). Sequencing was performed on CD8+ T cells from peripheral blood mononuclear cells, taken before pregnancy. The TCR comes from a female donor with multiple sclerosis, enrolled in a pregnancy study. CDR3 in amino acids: CSVVQGWFDEQYF. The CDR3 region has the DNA TGCAGCGTCGTACAGGGATGGTTCGACGAGCAGTACTTC.